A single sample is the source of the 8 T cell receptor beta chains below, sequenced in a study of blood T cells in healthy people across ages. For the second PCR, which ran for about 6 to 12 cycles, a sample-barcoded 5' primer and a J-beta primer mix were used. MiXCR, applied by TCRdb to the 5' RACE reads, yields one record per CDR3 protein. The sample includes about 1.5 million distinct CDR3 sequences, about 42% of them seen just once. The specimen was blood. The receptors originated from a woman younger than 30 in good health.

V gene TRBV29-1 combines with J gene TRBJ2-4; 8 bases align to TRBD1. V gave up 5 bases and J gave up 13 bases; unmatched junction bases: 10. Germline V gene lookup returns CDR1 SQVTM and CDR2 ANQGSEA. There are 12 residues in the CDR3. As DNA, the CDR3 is TGCAGCGTTAATCAGGGGGCGCGGTGGCAGTACTTC. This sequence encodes CSVNQGARWQYF.

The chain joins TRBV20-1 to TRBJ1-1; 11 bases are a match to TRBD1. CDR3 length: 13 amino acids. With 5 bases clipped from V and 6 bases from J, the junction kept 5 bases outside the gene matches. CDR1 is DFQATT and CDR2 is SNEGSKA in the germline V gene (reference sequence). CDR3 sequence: CSAWDRGSSEAFF. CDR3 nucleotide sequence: TGCAGTGCTTGGGACAGGGGGTCCTCTGAAGCTTTCTTT.

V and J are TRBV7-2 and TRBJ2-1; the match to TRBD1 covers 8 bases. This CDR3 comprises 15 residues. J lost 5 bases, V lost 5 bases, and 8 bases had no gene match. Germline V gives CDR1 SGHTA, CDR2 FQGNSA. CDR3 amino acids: CASSVWTGRNNEQFF. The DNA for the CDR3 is TGTGCCAGCAGCGTCTGGACAGGGAGGAACAATGAGCAGTTCTTC.

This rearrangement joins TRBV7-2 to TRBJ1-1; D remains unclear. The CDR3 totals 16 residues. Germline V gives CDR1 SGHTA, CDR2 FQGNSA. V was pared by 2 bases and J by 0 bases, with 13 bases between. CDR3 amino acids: CASSLPGSALNTEAFF. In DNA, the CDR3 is TGTGCCAGCAGCTTACCGGGGTCAGCCTTGAACACTGAAGCTTTCTTT.

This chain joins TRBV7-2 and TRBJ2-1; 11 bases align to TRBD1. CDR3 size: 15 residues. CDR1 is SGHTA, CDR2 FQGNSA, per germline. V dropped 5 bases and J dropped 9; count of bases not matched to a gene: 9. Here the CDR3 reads CASSIGQGASGEQFF. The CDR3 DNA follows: TGTGCCAGCAGCATCGGACAGGGGGCGTCGGGTGAGCAGTTCTTC.

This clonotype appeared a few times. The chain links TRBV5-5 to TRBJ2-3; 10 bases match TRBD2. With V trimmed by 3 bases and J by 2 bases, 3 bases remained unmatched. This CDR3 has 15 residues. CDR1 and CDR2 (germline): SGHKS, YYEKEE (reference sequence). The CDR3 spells CASSSGLAHTDTQYF. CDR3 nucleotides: TGTGCCAGCAGCTCGGGACTAGCGCACACAGATACGCAGTATTTT.

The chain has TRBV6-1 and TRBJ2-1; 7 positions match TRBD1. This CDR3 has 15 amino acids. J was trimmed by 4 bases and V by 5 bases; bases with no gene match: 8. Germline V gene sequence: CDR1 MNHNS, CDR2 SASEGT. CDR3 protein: CASSQSWDRYNEQFF. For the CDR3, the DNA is TGTGCCAGCAGTCAAAGTTGGGACAGATACAATGAGCAGTTCTTC.

As DNA, the CDR3 is TGCGCCAGCAGTGAGTTCGGGACAAACAATGAGCAGTTCTTC. Amino acids: CASSEFGTNNEQFF. The chain is built from TRBV10-2 and TRBJ2-1, with TRBD1 as a possible D gene (6 bases). V was clipped by 1 base and J by 5 bases, with 9 bases between them. The germline V gene encodes CDR1 WSHSY and CDR2 SAAADI. This CDR3 region has 14 residues.